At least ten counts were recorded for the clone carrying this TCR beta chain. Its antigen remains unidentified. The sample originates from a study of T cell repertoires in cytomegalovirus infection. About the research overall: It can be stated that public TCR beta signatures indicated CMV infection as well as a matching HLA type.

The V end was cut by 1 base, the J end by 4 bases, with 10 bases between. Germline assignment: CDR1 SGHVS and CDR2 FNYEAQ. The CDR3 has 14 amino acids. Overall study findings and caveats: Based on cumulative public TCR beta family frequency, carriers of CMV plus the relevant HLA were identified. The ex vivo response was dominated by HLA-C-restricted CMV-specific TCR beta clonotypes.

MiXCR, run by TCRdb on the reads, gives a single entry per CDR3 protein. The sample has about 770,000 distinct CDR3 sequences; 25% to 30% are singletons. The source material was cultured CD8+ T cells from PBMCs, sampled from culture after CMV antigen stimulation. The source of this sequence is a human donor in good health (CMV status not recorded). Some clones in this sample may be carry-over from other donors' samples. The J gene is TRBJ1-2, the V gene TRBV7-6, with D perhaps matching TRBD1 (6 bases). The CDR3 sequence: CASSLDGGGYGYTF. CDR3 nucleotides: TGTGCCAGCAGCTTAGATGGAGGGGGCTATGGCTACACCTTC.